The 16 T cell receptor beta chains listed next were all sequenced from one sample in a study of glioma-infiltrating T cells after dendritic cell vaccination. Time point denoted: after dendritic cell vaccination, including at tumor progression/relapse. This table comes from immunoSEQ multiplex PCR, and its TCRdb copy is limited to in-frame clones, with some not included. The sample records about 82,000 clones, roughly four fifths being singletons. The starting material was blood, obtained after dendritic cell vaccination. Every receptor here comes from a human donor with glioblastoma.

The chain links TRBV7-9 to TRBJ1-1; tentative D call: TRBD1 (6 bases). This CDR3 contains 14 residues. Germline V gene sequence: CDR1 SEHNR, CDR2 FQNEAQ (reference sequence). V was shortened by 5 bases and J by 6 bases, with 16 bases between the two germline ends. The CDR3 coding sequence is TGTGCCAGCAGCGAGGCCAGGGGCTTCGCTGAAGCTTTCTTT. This encodes CASSEARGFAEAFF.

This chain links TRBV4-2 with TRBJ1-2, with 7 bases aligning to TRBD1. The CDR3 is 16 residues long. Per germline, CDR1 LGHNA and CDR2 YNFKEQ. Trimming removed 0 bases from V and 4 bases from J; junction bases left unmatched: 8. DNA for the CDR3: TGTGCCAGCAGCCAAGATCTTGAGGGGGCGAGCTATGGCTACACCTTC. It specifies CASSQDLEGASYGYTF.

The chain carries TRBV5-6 and TRBJ2-7; TRBD1 agrees at 8 bases. The CDR3 sequence is 18 residues long. The trim removed 4 bases at V and 4 bases at J, leaving 19 bases unmatched. CDR1 and CDR2 (germline): SGHDT, YYEEEE. Written as DNA, the CDR3 is TGTGCCAGCAGCCATGGTTCCGGGACAGGATTTCCCCGGTACGAGCAGTACTTC. Translation: CASSHGSGTGFPRYEQYF.

This chain connects TRBV19 to TRBJ2-3; 7 bases map to TRBD2. J was trimmed by 2 bases and V by 6 bases; bases with no gene match: 5. The CDR3 length is 14 residues. CDR1 LNHDA and CDR2 SQIVND come from the germline V gene (reference sequence). The CDR3 DNA follows: TGTGCCAGTAGCCAGCGGGGCTTCACAGATACGCAGTATTTT. It codes for CASSQRGFTDTQYF.

V gene TRBV4-2 combines with J gene TRBJ1-1; a possible D gene is TRBD1 (6 bases). V shed 4 bases and J shed 4 bases, with 16 bases lying between them. Germline V gene data show CDR1 as LGHNA and CDR2 as YNFKEQ. This CDR3 comprises 15 residues. CDR3 coding DNA: TGTGCCAGCAGCCTAACCATCAGGGGTACCACTGAAGCTTTCTTT. This sequence encodes CASSLTIRGTTEAFF.

The chain has TRBV6-1 and TRBJ1-2, with 12 bases aligning to TRBD1. Germline V gene lookup returns CDR1 MNHNS and CDR2 SASEGT. The J segment lost 7 bases and the V segment lost 3 bases, leaving 3 bases of the junction unmatched. This CDR3 is 14 amino acids long. The CDR3 region has the DNA TGTGCCAGCAGTGAGGGACAGGGGGCTGGTGGCTACACCTTC. Protein: CASSEGQGAGGYTF.

The chain recombines TRBV7-2 with TRBJ2-1; possible D gene TRBD2, 5 bases. V was trimmed by 3 bases and J by 8 bases, leaving 17 bases between them. CDR3 length: 15 residues. The V gene's germline CDR1 is SGHTA and CDR2 FQGNSA. The CDR3 is CASSFILVSGDEQFF. CDR3 coding DNA: TGTGCCAGCAGCTTTATACTAGTAAGTGGGGATGAGCAGTTCTTC. Full variable domain (missing parts from reference TRBV7-2 and TRBJ2-1): GAGVSQSPSNKVTEKGKDVELRCDPISGHTALYWYRQSLGQGLEFLIYFQGNSAPDKSGLPSDRFSAERTGGSVSTLTIQRTQQEDSAVYLCASSFILVSGDEQFFGPGTRLTVL.

This chain uses TRBV9 with TRBJ1-1, with 7 bases lining up with TRBD1. Germline assignment: CDR1 SGDLS and CDR2 YYNGEE. This CDR3 comprises 15 residues. V was clipped by 7 bases and J by 7 bases; unmatched bases: 16. CDR3 in DNA: TGTGCCAGCGGGGGGACAGCCCTCAGGTGGGGTGAAGCTTTCTTT. Protein: CASGGTALRWGEAFF.

The chain carries TRBV5-4 and TRBJ2-5; the D gene is possibly TRBD1 (5 bases). Germline V gene data show CDR1 as SGHNT and CDR2 as YYREEE (reference sequence). CDR3 length equals 13 residues. Trimming cost V 1 base and J 5 bases, with 9 bases left between them. This CDR3 is CASSLSQGETQYF. The CDR3 DNA reads as TGTGCCAGCAGCTTGAGCCAGGGTGAGACCCAGTACTTC.

The V and J genes are TRBV2 and TRBJ1-2, with D perhaps matching TRBD1 (6 bases). CDR3 length: 15 residues. Trimming removed 10 bases at V and 1 base at J, with 19 bases between. In germline, CDR1 is SNHLY, CDR2 FYNNEI. The CDR3 loop reads CATAVRTDSNYGYTF. The CDR3, as DNA: TGTGCCACGGCAGTTAGGACAGATAGTAACTATGGCTACACCTTC.

This chain joins TRBV6-1 and TRBJ2-2; tentative D call: TRBD2 (7 bases). Trimming pared 7 bases from V and 4 bases from J, leaving 16 bases between. The germline gives CDR1 MNHNS, CDR2 SASEGT. The CDR3 extends over 15 amino acids. CDR3: CASMEGGRGTGELFF. The CDR3 DNA sequence: TGTGCCAGCATGGAGGGGGGGCGCGGCACCGGGGAGCTGTTTTTT.

The chain employs TRBV10-2 and TRBJ1-5, with a possible D match to TRBD1 (5 bases). The CDR3 consists of 15 residues. CDR1 and CDR2 from the germline V gene are WSHSY and SAAADI. With 6 bases removed from V and 3 bases from J, the gap between germline ends came to 15 bases. CDR3 region: CASRQSSGDNQPQHF. The CDR3 DNA follows: TGCGCCAGCAGGCAAAGTTCGGGGGACAATCAGCCCCAGCATTTT.

The CDR3 region is CAIRDTGGEGNQPQHF. The DNA for the CDR3 is TGTGCCATCAGGGATACAGGGGGCGAAGGCAATCAGCCCCAGCATTTT. This chain connects TRBV10-3 to TRBJ1-5; 9 bases agree with TRBD1. Trimming took 6 bases from V and 2 from J; bases not matched to a gene: 8. CDR3 size: 16 residues. The V gene's germline CDR1 is ENHRY and CDR2 SYGVKD.

The chain carries TRBV30 and TRBJ1-4, with D possibly TRBD1 on 5 matching bases. The CDR3 spans 14 residues. Germline V gives CDR1 GTSNPN, CDR2 SVGIG (reference sequence). V shed 0 bases and J shed 3 bases, with 8 bases lying between them. The CDR3 DNA sequence: TGTGCCTGGAGTGTAGGGGCCTCTAATGAAAAACTGTTTTTT. Translating it yields CAWSVGASNEKLFF.

V and J are TRBV6-5 and TRBJ1-1; possibly TRBD1 for D (6 bases). This CDR3 contains 13 residues. V gave up 8 bases and J gave up 2 bases, with 12 bases separating them. Germline CDR1 and CDR2: MNHEY and SVGAGI. The CDR3 region is CASGSDSNTEAFF. As DNA, the CDR3 is TGTGCCAGCGGATCGGACAGCAACACTGAAGCTTTCTTT.

This clone appeared a single time. This rearrangement joins TRBV5-1 to TRBJ1-1, with D possibly matching TRBD1 (5 bases). V was pared by 0 bases and J by 6 bases, with 15 bases between. The length of the CDR3 is 15 residues. CDR1 and CDR2 (germline): SGHRS, YFSETQ. CDR3 DNA sequence: TGCGCCAGCAGCTTGGAAGGGGATGACGGCGCTGAAGCTTTCTTT. It codes for CASSLEGDDGAEAFF.